This T cell receptor (beta chain) is drawn from a study of T-cell reconstitution after alpha-beta-depleted transplantation in children listed by TCRdb under 2016. In the study overall: Using TCR repertoire profiling, the study followed T-cell immune reconstitution in a quantitative way in children after TCRalphabeta/CD19-depleted allogeneic hematopoietic cell transplantation.

The method was PCR. This sample was sequenced with an Illumina HiSeq 2500. TCR libraries were prepared with molecular barcoding, using unique molecular identifiers to normalize TCRbeta repertoire quantification. TCRdb trimmed the raw reads at Q25, called clones with MiXCR and kept productive beta chains. Every distinct CDR3 protein forms one entry, paired with its most common genes and DNA. The sample table records some 590,000 distinct CDR3 sequences; about 10% of these occur just once. Of the sample, less than 5% falls within the top ten clones. Comments on this clonotype: Which antigen it targets is not known. It has no much larger one-base neighbor in the sample; base qualities were not kept.

Trimming costs V 3 bases and J 4 bases, and their ends lie 8 bases apart. The germline V gene yields SGHTA for CDR1 and FQGNSA for CDR2. The CDR3 holds 13 amino acids from the cysteine to the phenylalanine. The sequence is cut down to CDR3 DNA, 39 bases in frame from base 1. This sequence uses TRBV7-2 and TRBJ2-3, with no reliable assignment of the D segment. This TCR derives from a human donor who donated a stem cell graft to a child with acute myeloid leukemia. The sequences come from PBMCs from the stem cell graft donor, collected from the stem cell graft. The sequenced DNA is TGTGCCAGCAGCTTTCCCCCGGCAGATACGCAGTATTTT. Its protein product is CASSFPPADTQYF.